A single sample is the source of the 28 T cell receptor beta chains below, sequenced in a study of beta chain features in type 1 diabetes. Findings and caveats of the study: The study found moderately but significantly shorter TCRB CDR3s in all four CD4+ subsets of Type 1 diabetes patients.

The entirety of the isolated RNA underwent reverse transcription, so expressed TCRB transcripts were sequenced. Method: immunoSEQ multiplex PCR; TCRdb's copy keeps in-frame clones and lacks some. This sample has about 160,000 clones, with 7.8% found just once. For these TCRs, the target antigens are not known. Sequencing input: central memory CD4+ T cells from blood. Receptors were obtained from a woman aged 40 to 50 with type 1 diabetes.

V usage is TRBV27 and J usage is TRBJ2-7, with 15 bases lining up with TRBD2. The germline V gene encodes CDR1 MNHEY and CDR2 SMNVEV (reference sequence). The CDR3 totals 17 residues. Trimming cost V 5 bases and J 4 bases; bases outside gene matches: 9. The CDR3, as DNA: TGTGCCAGCAGTCTCGGACCCGGGACTAGCGGGGGGTACGAGCAGTACTTC. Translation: CASSLGPGTSGGYEQYF.

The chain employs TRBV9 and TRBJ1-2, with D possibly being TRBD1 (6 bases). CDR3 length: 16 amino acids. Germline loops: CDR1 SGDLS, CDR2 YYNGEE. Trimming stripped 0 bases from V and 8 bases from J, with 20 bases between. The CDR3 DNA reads TGTGCCAGCAGCGTAGCTCAGGACAGCAAATATGACGGCTACACCTTC. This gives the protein CASSVAQDSKYDGYTF.

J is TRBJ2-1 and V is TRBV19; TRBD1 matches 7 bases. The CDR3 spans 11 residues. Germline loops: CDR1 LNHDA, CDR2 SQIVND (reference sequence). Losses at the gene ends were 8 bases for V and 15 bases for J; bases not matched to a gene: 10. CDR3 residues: CASRKQGTTFF. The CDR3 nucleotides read TGTGCCAGTCGTAAACAGGGGACGACGTTCTTC.

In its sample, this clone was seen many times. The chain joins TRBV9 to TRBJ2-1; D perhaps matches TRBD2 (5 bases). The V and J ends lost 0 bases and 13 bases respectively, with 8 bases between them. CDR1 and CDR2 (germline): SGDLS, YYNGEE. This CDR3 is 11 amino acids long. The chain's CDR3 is CASSVGRTQFF. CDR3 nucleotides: TGTGCCAGCAGCGTAGGTAGGACTCAGTTCTTC.

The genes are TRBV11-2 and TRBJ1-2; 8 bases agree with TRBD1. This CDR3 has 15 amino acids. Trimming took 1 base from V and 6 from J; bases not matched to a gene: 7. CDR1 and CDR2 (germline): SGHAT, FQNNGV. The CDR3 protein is CASSLVTGQVDGYTF. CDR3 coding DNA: TGTGCCAGCAGCTTAGTCACGGGACAGGTAGATGGCTACACCTTC.

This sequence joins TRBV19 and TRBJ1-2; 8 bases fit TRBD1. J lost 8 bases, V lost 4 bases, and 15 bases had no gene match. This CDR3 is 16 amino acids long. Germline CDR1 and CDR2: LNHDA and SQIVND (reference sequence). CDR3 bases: TGTGCCAGTAGTACCCAGGGGGCACAGGGTGTGCAAGGCTACACCTTC. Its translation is CASSTQGAQGVQGYTF.

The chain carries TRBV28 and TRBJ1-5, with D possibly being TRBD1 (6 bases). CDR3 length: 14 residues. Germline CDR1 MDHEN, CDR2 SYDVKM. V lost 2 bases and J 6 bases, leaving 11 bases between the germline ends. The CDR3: CASSLAGAGQPQHF. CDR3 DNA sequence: TGTGCCAGCAGTTTAGCAGGGGCCGGTCAGCCCCAGCATTTT.

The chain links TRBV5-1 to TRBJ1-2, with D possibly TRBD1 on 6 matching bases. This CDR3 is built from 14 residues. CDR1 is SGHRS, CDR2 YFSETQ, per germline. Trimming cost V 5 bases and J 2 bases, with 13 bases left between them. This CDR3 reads CASRSLQGNYGYTF. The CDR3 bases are TGCGCCAGCAGATCGCTCCAGGGGAACTATGGCTACACCTTC.

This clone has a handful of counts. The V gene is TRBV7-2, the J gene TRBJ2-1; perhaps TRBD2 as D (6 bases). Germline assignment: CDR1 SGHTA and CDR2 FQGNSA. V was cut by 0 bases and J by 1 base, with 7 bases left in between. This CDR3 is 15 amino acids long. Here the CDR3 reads CASSLAEGSYNEQFF. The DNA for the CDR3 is TGTGCCAGCAGCTTAGCGGAGGGGTCCTACAATGAGCAGTTCTTC.

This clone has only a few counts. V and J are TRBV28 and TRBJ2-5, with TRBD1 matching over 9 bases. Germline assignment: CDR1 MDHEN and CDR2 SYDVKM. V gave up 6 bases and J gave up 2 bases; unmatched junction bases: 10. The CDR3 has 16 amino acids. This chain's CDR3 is CASSHRGLGRQETQYF. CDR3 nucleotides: TGTGCCAGCAGCCACAGGGGGCTAGGACGACAAGAGACCCAGTACTTC.

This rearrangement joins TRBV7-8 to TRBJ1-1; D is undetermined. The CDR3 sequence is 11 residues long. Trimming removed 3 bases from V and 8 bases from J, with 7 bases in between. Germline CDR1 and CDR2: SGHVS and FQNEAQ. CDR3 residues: CASSLEGEAFF. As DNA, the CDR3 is TGTGCCAGCAGCTTGGAGGGAGAAGCTTTCTTT.

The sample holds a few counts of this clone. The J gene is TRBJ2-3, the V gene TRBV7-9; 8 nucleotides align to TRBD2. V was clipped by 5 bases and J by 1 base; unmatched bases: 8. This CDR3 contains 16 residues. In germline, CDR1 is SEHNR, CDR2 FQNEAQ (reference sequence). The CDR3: CASSLLSGGGTDTQYF. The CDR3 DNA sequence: TGTGCCAGCAGCCTATTGAGCGGGGGCGGCACAGATACGCAGTATTTT.

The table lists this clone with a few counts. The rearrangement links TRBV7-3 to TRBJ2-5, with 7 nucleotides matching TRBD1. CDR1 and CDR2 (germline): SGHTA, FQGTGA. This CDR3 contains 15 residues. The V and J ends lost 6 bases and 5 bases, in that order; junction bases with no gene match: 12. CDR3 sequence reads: CASSLTGLGEETQYF. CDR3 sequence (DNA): TGTGCCAGCAGTTTGACAGGGTTAGGAGAGGAGACCCAGTACTTC.

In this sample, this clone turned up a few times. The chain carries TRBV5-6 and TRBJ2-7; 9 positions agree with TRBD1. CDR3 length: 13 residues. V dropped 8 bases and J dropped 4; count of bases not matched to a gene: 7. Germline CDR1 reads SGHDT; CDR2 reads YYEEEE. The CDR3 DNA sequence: TGTGCCAGTTCGGACAGGGGAAGGTACGAGCAGTACTTC. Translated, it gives CASSDRGRYEQYF.

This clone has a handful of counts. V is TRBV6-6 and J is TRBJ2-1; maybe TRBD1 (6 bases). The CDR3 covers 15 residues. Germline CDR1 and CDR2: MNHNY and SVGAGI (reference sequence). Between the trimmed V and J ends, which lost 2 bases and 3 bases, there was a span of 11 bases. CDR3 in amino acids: CASSYRGTDYNEQFF. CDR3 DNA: TGTGCCAGCAGTTACAGGGGGACGGACTACAATGAGCAGTTCTTC.

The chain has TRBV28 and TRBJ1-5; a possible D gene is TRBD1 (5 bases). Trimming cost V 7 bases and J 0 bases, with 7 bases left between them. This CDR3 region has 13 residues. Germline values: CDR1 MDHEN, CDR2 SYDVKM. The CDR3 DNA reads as TGTGCCAGCACGCAGGGTAGCAATCAGCCCCAGCATTTT. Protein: CASTQGSNQPQHF.

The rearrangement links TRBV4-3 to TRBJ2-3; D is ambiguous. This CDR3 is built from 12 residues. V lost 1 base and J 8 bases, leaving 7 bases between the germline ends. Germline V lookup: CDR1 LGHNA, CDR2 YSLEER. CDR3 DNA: TGCGCCAGCAGCCAAGGAGCTTCTACGCAGTATTTT. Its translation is CASSQGASTQYF.

The CDR3 bases are TGTGCCAGCTCACTCGGGGAGCCTACCTACGAGCAGTACTTC. Translating it yields CASSLGEPTYEQYF. The chain employs TRBV18 and TRBJ2-7, with D possibly matching TRBD2 (5 bases). The CDR3 covers 14 residues. Trimming removed 4 bases at V and 2 bases at J, with 12 bases between. The germline gives CDR1 KGHSH, CDR2 LQKENI.

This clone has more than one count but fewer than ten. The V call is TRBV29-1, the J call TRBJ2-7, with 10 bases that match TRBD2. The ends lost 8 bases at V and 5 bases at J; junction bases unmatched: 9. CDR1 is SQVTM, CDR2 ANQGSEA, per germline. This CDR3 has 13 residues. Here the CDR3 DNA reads TGCAGCTCAAAGGCTAGCGGGAGTCACGAGCAGTACTTC. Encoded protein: CSSKASGSHEQYF.

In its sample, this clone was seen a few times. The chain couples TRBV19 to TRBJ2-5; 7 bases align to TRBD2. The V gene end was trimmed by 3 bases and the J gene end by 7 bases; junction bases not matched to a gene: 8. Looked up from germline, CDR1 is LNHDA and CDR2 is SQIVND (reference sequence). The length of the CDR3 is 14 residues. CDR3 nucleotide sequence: TGTGCCAGTAGTATTCCCGGACTAGGTGGGACCCAGTACTTC. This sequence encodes CASSIPGLGGTQYF. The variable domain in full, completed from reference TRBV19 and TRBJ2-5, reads DGGITQSPKYLFRKEGQNVTLSCEQNLNHDAMYWYRQDPGQGLRLIYYSQIVNDFQKGDIAEGYSVSREKKESFPLTVTSAQKNPTAFYLCASSIPGLGGTQYFGPGTRLLVL.

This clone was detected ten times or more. The CDR3 region is CASSYRAGGGYEQYF. CDR3 in DNA: TGTGCCAGCAGCTATCGCGCGGGGGGGGGCTACGAGCAGTACTTC. The J gene is TRBJ2-7, the V gene TRBV7-8, with 9 bases aligning to TRBD2. CDR1 is SGHVS, CDR2 FQNEAQ, per germline. This CDR3 spans 15 amino acids. V gave up 4 bases and J gave up 3 bases; unmatched junction bases: 7. The variable domain in full, completed from reference TRBV7-8 and TRBJ2-7, reads GAGVSQSPRYKVAKRGQDVALRCDPISGHVSLFWYQQALGQGPEFLTYFQNEAQLDKSGLPSDRFFAERPEGSVSTLKIQRTQQEDSAVYLCASSYRAGGGYEQYFGPGTRLTVT.

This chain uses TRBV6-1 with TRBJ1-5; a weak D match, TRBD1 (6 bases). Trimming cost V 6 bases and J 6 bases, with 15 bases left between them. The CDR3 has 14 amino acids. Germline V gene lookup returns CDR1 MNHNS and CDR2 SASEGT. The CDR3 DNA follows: TGTGCCAGCAGCAACAGGGAGGGAGGTCAGCCCCAGCATTTT. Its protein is CASSNREGGQPQHF.

The CDR3 bases are TGTGCCAGCAGCACCCACAGGGGGGACGTGTATACCACCGGGGAGCTGTTTTTT. Translated, it gives CASSTHRGDVYTTGELFF. This chain joins TRBV11-3 and TRBJ2-2; the match to TRBD1 covers 8 bases. The CDR3 extends over 18 amino acids. CDR1 and CDR2 from the germline V gene are SGHNT and YENEEA. V shed 5 bases, J shed 4 bases, and the junction held 15 bases outside the gene matches. Supplemented by reference TRBV11-3 and TRBJ2-2, the full variable domain reads EAGVVQSPRYKIIEKKQPVAFWCNPISGHNTLYWYLQNLGQGPELLIRYENEEAVDDSQLPKDRFSAERLKGVDSTLKIQPAELGDSAVYLCASSTHRGDVYTTGELFFGEGSRLTVL.

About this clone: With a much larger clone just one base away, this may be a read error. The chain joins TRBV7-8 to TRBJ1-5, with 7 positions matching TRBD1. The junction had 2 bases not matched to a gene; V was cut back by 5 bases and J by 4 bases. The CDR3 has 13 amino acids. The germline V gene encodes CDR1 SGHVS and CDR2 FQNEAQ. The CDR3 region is CASSPRGNQPQHF. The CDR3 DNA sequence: TGTGCCAGCAGCCCCAGGGGGAATCAGCCCCAGCATTTT.

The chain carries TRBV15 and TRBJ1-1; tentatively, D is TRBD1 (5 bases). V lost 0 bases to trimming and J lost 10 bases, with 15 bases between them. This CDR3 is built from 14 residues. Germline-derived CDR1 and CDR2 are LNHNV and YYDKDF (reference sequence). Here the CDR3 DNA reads TGTGCCACCAGCAGAGATGGGGGGGGAGGTGGAGCTTTCTTT. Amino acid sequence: CATSRDGGGGGAFF. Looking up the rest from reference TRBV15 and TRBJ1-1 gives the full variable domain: DAMVIQNPRYQVTQFGKPVTLSCSQTLNHNVMYWYQQKSSQAPKLLFHYYDKDFNNEADTPDNFQSRRPNTSFCFLDIRSPGLGDTAMYLCATSRDGGGGGAFFGQGTRLTVV.

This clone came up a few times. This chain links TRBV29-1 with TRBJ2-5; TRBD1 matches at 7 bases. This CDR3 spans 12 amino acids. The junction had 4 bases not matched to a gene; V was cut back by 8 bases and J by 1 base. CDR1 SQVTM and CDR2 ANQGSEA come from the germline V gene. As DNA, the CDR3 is TGCAGCCATGGGACAGCCCAAGAGACCCAGTACTTC. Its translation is CSHGTAQETQYF. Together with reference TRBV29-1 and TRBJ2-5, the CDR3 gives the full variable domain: SAVISQKPSRDICQRGTSLTIQCQVDSQVTMMFWYRQQPGQSLTLIATANQGSEATYESGFVIDKFPISRPNLTFSTLTVSNMSPEDSSIYLCSHGTAQETQYFGPGTRLLVL.

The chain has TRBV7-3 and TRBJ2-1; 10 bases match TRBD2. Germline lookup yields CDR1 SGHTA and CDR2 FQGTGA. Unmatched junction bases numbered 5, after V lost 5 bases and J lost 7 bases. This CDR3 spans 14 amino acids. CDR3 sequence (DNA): TGTGCCAGCAGCCAGCGGGAGGGCGGGAATGAGCAGTTCTTC. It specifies CASSQREGGNEQFF.

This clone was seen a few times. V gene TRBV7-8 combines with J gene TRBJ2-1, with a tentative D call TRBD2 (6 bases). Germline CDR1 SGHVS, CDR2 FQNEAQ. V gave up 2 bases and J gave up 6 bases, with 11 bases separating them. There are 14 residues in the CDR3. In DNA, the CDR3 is TGTGCCAGCAGCTTACGGGACTCCGTCAATGAGCAGTTCTTC. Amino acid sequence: CASSLRDSVNEQFF. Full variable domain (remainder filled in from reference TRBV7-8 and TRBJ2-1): GAGVSQSPRYKVAKRGQDVALRCDPISGHVSLFWYQQALGQGPEFLTYFQNEAQLDKSGLPSDRFFAERPEGSVSTLKIQRTQQEDSAVYLCASSLRDSVNEQFFGPGTRLTVL.